Listed here are 19 T cell receptor beta chains from one sample, sequenced in a study of cytomegalovirus exposure and HLA in healthy donors. The PCR had 60 Vbeta and 13 Jbeta primers. Generated by immunoSEQ multiplex PCR, the TCRdb table keeps only in-frame clones and is missing some. The repertoire holds under 200,000 clones, with about 85% as singletons. Sample: PBMCs. These receptors were collected from a male donor in good health and CMV-seropositive.

The chain couples TRBV7-2 to TRBJ2-1; no definite D call. The ends were cut back, 1 base at V and 8 bases at J, with 15 bases in the middle. Per the germline V gene, CDR1 is SGHTA and CDR2 is FQGNSA. The length of the CDR3 is 15 residues. The CDR3 nucleotides read TGTGCCAGCAGCTTAGAGTGGCCGCCGTACGATGAGCAGTTCTTC. This gives the protein CASSLEWPPYDEQFF. The variable domain in full, with the rest retrieved from reference TRBV7-2 and TRBJ2-1, is GAGVSQSPSNKVTEKGKDVELRCDPISGHTALYWYRQSLGQGLEFLIYFQGNSAPDKSGLPSDRFSAERTGGSVSTLTIQRTQQEDSAVYLCASSLEWPPYDEQFFGPGTRLTVL.

The V call is TRBV7-2, the J call TRBJ2-3, with unresolved D. Trimming pared 2 bases from V and 2 bases from J, leaving 8 bases between. CDR3 length: 14 residues. Germline CDR1 SGHTA, CDR2 FQGNSA. CDR3 nucleotide sequence: TGTGCCAGCAGCTTACCCCTAGACACAGATACGCAGTATTTT. Protein sequence: CASSLPLDTDTQYF.

This clone was detected a few times. This CDR3 reads CASSLPGGGESFGNTEAFF. CDR3 in DNA: TGTGCCAGCAGCTTACCGGGGGGAGGGGAAAGTTTCGGGAACACTGAAGCTTTCTTT. This chain links TRBV7-9 with TRBJ1-1, with a weak D call TRBD1 (5 bases). Germline-derived CDR1 and CDR2 are SEHNR and FQNEAQ (reference sequence). V was cut by 2 bases and J by 1 base, with 23 bases left in between. The CDR3 covers 19 residues.

The genes are TRBV9 and TRBJ2-1; D gene unclear. The germline V and J ends were trimmed by 4 bases and 7 bases, with 12 bases remaining between them. This CDR3 comprises 13 residues. Germline loops: CDR1 SGDLS, CDR2 YYNGEE. CDR3: CASSLDIRNEQFF. CDR3 coding DNA: TGTGCCAGCAGCCTAGACATCAGAAATGAGCAGTTCTTC.

The chain uses TRBV18 and TRBJ1-5, with 9 positions matching TRBD1. Germline V gives CDR1 KGHSH, CDR2 LQKENI. The CDR3 is 16 residues long. Trimming took 3 bases from V and 0 from J; bases not matched to a gene: 3. CDR3 DNA: TGTGCCAGCTCACCGGACAGGGGAGCTAGCAATCAGCCCCAGCATTTT. This gives the protein CASSPDRGASNQPQHF.

The chain recombines TRBV7-2 with TRBJ1-5; D remains unclear. The CDR3 length is 14 residues. Trimming took 1 base from V and 10 from J, leaving 14 bases between them. The germline V gene has CDR1 SGHTA and CDR2 FQGNSA. CDR3 in DNA: TGTGCCAGCAGCTTAGGGCAGTTGAGCGCACCCCAGCATTTT. Encoded protein: CASSLGQLSAPQHF.

This chain links TRBV18 with TRBJ2-2; D perhaps matches TRBD2 (6 bases). The CDR3 spans 15 residues. V was clipped by 2 bases and J by 13 bases, with 20 bases between them. The germline CDR1 and CDR2 sequences are KGHSH and LQKENI. Written as DNA, the CDR3 is TGTGCCAGCTCACCAACGGGGGACGTTAGATTTGGGCTGTTTTTT. It codes for CASSPTGDVRFGLFF.

The genes are TRBV5-4 and TRBJ2-1; the match to TRBD1 covers 8 bases. The length of the CDR3 is 18 residues. Per the germline V gene, CDR1 is SGHNT and CDR2 is YYREEE (reference sequence). V lost 4 bases and J lost 0; bases outside the gene matches: 12. The CDR3 DNA follows: TGTGCCAGCAGCCCCCCAGGGGGCCCCCGAAGCTCCTACAATGAGCAGTTCTTC. Translation: CASSPPGGPRSSYNEQFF. The full variable domain, its missing parts supplied by reference TRBV5-4 and TRBJ2-1, is ETGVTQSPTHLIKTRGQQVTLRCSSQSGHNTVSWYQQALGQGPQFIFQYYREEENGRGNFPPRFSGLQFPNYSSELNVNALELDDSALYLCASSPPGGPRSSYNEQFFGPGTRLTVL.

The V gene is TRBV10-3, the J gene TRBJ1-5; 8 bases are shared with TRBD1. With V trimmed by 8 bases and J by 2 bases, 8 bases remained unmatched. From germline, CDR1 is ENHRY and CDR2 SYGVKD. The CDR3 has 15 amino acids. In DNA form, the CDR3 reads TGTGCCATCGGGCCGACAGGGGATGGCAATCAGCCCCAGCATTTT. Translating it yields CAIGPTGDGNQPQHF.

The chain is built from TRBV9 and TRBJ2-1; 9 bases are a match to TRBD2. The CDR3 is 17 amino acids. Germline assignment: CDR1 SGDLS and CDR2 YYNGEE. Trimming took 4 bases from V and 4 from J; bases not matched to a gene: 12. The CDR3 bases are TGTGCCAGCAGCCCAACTTTTAGCGGGAGAACTTACAATGAGCAGTTCTTC. Amino acids: CASSPTFSGRTYNEQFF.

The chain uses TRBV6-5 and TRBJ2-3; weak D call: TRBD1 (5 bases). Trimming left V 6 bases short and J 0 bases short, with 10 bases between. There are 14 residues in the CDR3. The germline V gene encodes CDR1 MNHEY and CDR2 SVGAGI. In DNA, the CDR3 is TGTGCCAGCAGACTACAGGTTAGCACAGATACGCAGTATTTT. It specifies CASRLQVSTDTQYF.

V gene TRBV4-1 combines with J gene TRBJ1-5, with TRBD1 as a possible D gene (6 bases). CDR3 size: 15 residues. Germline CDR1 is MGHRA and CDR2 is YSYEKL. V gave up 6 bases and J gave up 5 bases, with 17 bases separating them. The CDR3 bases are TGCGCCAGCAGACCAAATCGGACAGCCGATCAGCCCCAGCATTTT. The encoded protein is CASRPNRTADQPQHF.

This sequence joins TRBV2 and TRBJ2-2; 11 bases match TRBD1. The J segment lost 7 bases and the V segment lost 6 bases, leaving 7 bases of the junction unmatched. CDR1 is SNHLY and CDR2 is FYNNEI in the germline V gene. This CDR3 is 15 amino acids long. The CDR3, as DNA: TGTGCCAGCAGGCCGGGACAGGGGGTCGGCGGGGAGCTGTTTTTT. It is translated as CASRPGQGVGGELFF.

This clone was found a few times. The chain is built from TRBV5-4 and TRBJ1-2; TRBD1 aligns across 7 bases. V gave up 3 bases and J gave up 7 bases; unmatched junction bases: 6. Germline V gene data show CDR1 as SGHNT and CDR2 as YYREEE (reference sequence). This CDR3 contains 13 residues. For the CDR3, the DNA is TGTGCCAGCAGCTACGACAGGGTCGGTGGCTACACCTTC. Residues: CASSYDRVGGYTF.

The chain is built from TRBV7-2 and TRBJ2-5, with 9 nucleotides matching TRBD2. The CDR3 contains 17 residues. J lost 9 bases, V lost 2 bases, and 16 bases had no gene match. Germline CDR1 is SGHTA and CDR2 is FQGNSA. Here the CDR3 DNA reads TGTGCCAGCAGCTTATGGGGGTCTAGCGGGACCCCGCCGGCCCAGTACTTC. Its translation: CASSLWGSSGTPPAQYF.

The chain uses TRBV4-1 and TRBJ2-3, with 9 positions matching TRBD2. In germline, CDR1 is MGHRA, CDR2 YSYEKL. The V gene end was trimmed by 4 bases and the J gene end by 6 bases; junction bases not matched to a gene: 14. The CDR3 has 17 amino acids. CDR3 sequence (DNA): TGCGCCAGCAGCCCGCCCATAGCGGGGGCCCGCGTGGATACGCAGTATTTT. Translated: CASSPPIAGARVDTQYF.

The chain combines TRBV10-3 with TRBJ2-6; 13 positions agree with TRBD2. Trimming removed 6 bases from V and 0 bases from J; junction bases left unmatched: 2. This CDR3 is 17 amino acids long. Germline CDR1 is ENHRY and CDR2 is SYGVKD. The CDR3 region is CAISRTSGGSGANVLTF. In DNA form, the CDR3 reads TGTGCCATCAGCCGGACTAGCGGGGGCTCTGGGGCCAACGTCCTGACTTTC.

This clone was picked up a small number of times. The V call is TRBV6-5, the J call TRBJ1-5; D ambiguous. Per the germline V gene, CDR1 is MNHEY and CDR2 is SVGAGI. Trimming pared 7 bases from V and 10 bases from J, leaving 17 bases between. The CDR3 loop spans 13 amino acids. CDR3 in DNA: TGTGCCAGCACTGATCTGGCGGGTGCACCCCAGCATTTT. It specifies CASTDLAGAPQHF.

The chain joins TRBV5-4 to TRBJ2-2, with a weak D call TRBD2 (5 bases). Between the trimmed V and J ends, which lost 4 bases and 4 bases, there was a span of 11 bases. CDR1 and CDR2 from the germline V gene are SGHNT and YYREEE (reference sequence). This CDR3 contains 14 residues. The CDR3 is CASSRDPSTGELFF. In nucleotides, the CDR3 is TGTGCCAGCAGCCGGGATCCGTCCACCGGGGAGCTGTTTTTT.